The T cell receptor beta chain described here comes from a study of immune characterization of retroperitoneal liposarcoma. The CDR3 sequence is 16 residues long. Germline-derived CDR1 and CDR2 are SGHAT and FQNNGV. TCRdb reanalysed the PCR reads using MiXCR and keeps one entry per CDR3 protein. The data show roughly 11,000 distinct CDR3 sequences, approximately 26% seen once. This chain joins TRBV11-2 and TRBJ2-5, with 10 bases matching TRBD1. The last part of the DNA fits TRBJ2-7 better; the J call may be wrong. The sample comprised tumor tissue. This clonotype was sampled from a female donor with retroperitoneal liposarcoma. The CDR3 nucleotides read TGTGCCAGCAGACCAAGACCCGGGACAGGGGTCTACGAGCAGTACTTC. This sequence encodes CASRPRPGTGVYEQYF.